The 16 T cell receptor beta chains listed next were all sequenced from one sample in a study of regulatory T cells in long-lasting Graves disease. iRepertoire HTBI primers and Arm-PCR of CDR3 regions built TCR beta libraries. TCRdb re-called the multiplex PCR reads through MiXCR, storing one row per CDR3 protein. The sample contains 450,000 to 500,000 distinct CDR3 sequences, around 15% of which appear only once. Indicated time point: newly diagnosed GD, antithyroid drugs for less than 3 months. TCR sequences were obtained from RNA taken from PBMCs. This same sample was also taken into another study, of T cells in Graves' hyperthyroidism and ophthalmopathy.

This specimen was peripheral blood mononuclear cells (PBMCs), taken at new diagnosis, from a patient treated with antithyroid drugs. These receptors all come from a middle-aged man with Graves disease.

This clonotype has at least ten counts. This chain connects TRBV5-8 to TRBJ2-7; the match to TRBD2 covers 12 bases. The CDR3 length is 15 residues. The junction had 6 bases not matched to a gene; V was cut back by 4 bases and J by 4 bases. Germline V gives CDR1 SGHTS, CDR2 YDEGEE. Written as DNA, the CDR3 is TGTGCCAGCAGCCCTAGCGGGAGGGCCGGTTACGAGCAGTACTTC. Translating gives CASSPSGRAGYEQYF. Using reference TRBV5-8 and TRBJ2-7 for the parts outside the CDR3, the full variable domain is EAGVTQSPTHLIKTRGQQATLRCSPISGHTSVYWYQQALGLGLQFLLWYDEGEERNRGNFPPRFSGRQFPNYSSELNVNALELEDSALYLCASSPSGRAGYEQYFGPGTRLTVT.

This sequence joins TRBV4-1 and TRBJ1-4; tentative D call: TRBD1 (6 bases). Trimming took off 4 bases at V and 7 bases at J, with 16 bases between the two ends. Germline CDR1 MGHRA, CDR2 YSYEKL. The CDR3 runs 15 residues. In nucleotides, the CDR3 is TGCGCCAGCAGCCGCTTACAGGGATACCGTGAAAAACTGTTTTTT. Encoded protein: CASSRLQGYREKLFF.

In regard to this clonotype: This may be a read error, as it is one base from a much larger clone. CDR3 sequence reads: CASSLSSGSRTGKLFF. CDR3 sequence (DNA): TGTGCCAGCAGCTTATCCAGCGGGAGCAGGACCGGGAAGCTGTTTTTT. The chain joins TRBV11-3 to TRBJ2-2, with TRBD2 identical over 8 bases. Germline CDR1 reads SGHNT; CDR2 reads YENEEA. This CDR3 has 16 amino acids. Combining the CDR3 with reference TRBV11-3 and TRBJ2-2 gives the whole variable domain EAGVVQSPRYKIIEKKQPVAFWCNPISGHNTLYWYLQNLGQGPELLIRYENEEAVDDSQLPKDRFSAERLKGVDSTLKIQPAELGDSAVYLCASSLSSGSRTGKLFFGEGSRLTVL.

This clonotype was seen at least ten times. The CDR3 DNA reads TGTGCCAGCAGCTTAGGGGAGACTAGCGGGAGAGCGTCCTACAATGAGCAGTTCTTC. This sequence encodes CASSLGETSGRASYNEQFF. The chain couples TRBV7-8 to TRBJ2-1; 12 bases map to TRBD2. Germline CDR1 is SGHVS and CDR2 is FQNEAQ. The ends lost 1 base at V and 1 base at J; junction bases unmatched: 8. The CDR3 loop spans 19 amino acids.

This clonotype was recorded many times. The chain employs TRBV27 and TRBJ2-3; perhaps TRBD1 as D (6 bases). Germline values: CDR1 MNHEY, CDR2 SMNVEV (reference sequence). Trimming stripped 5 bases from V and 2 bases from J, with 11 bases between. CDR3 length: 14 residues. CDR3 amino acids: CASSRDKLTDTQYF. CDR3 in DNA: TGTGCCAGCAGTCGGGACAAACTCACAGATACGCAGTATTTT.

The gene calls are TRBV7-8 and TRBJ1-4; D perhaps matches TRBD1 (6 bases). Germline V gives CDR1 SGHVS, CDR2 FQNEAQ. The CDR3 has 15 residues. Deletions cut 1 base from V and 7 bases from J, with 13 bases between. The CDR3 DNA sequence: TGTGCCAGCAGCTTAGTACTACAGGGAGGTGAAAAACTGTTTTTT. Translation gives CASSLVLQGGEKLFF.

This clonotype was detected a few times. This chain joins TRBV7-2 and TRBJ1-4; the match to TRBD1 covers 8 bases. J was trimmed by 2 bases and V by 7 bases; bases with no gene match: 15. This CDR3 is 18 amino acids long. Germline V gene sequence: CDR1 SGHTA, CDR2 FQGNSA. CDR3 nucleotides: TGTGCCAGCACCCCTTTCGGGACAGGTGCTTCGACTAATGAAAAACTGTTTTTT. This sequence encodes CASTPFGTGASTNEKLFF.

On this clonotype itself: This may stem from a read error, because a much larger clone lies one nucleotide away. The CDR3 region is CASSPQCGRTDTQYF. The CDR3 bases are TGTGCCAGCTCACCACAATGCGGGAGAACAGATACGCAGTATTTT. The chain joins TRBV18 to TRBJ2-1; 7 positions agree with TRBD2. Gene TRBJ2-3 matches the end of the DNA better, so the J call may be wrong. The CDR3 runs 15 residues. Per germline, CDR1 KGHSH and CDR2 LQKENI.

The chain recombines TRBV19 with TRBJ2-1; D may be TRBD2 (5 bases). The CDR3 is made up of 14 amino acids. V lost 1 base, J lost 10 bases, and 14 bases lay in between. Germline CDR1 LNHDA, CDR2 SQIVND (reference sequence). The CDR3 reads CASSIGAGVGEQFF. Written as DNA, the CDR3 is TGTGCCAGTAGTATAGGGGCGGGCGTGGGGGAGCAGTTCTTC.

The chain couples TRBV7-9 to TRBJ1-3; D is ambiguous. This CDR3 has 16 amino acids. Trimming took off 5 bases at V and 0 bases at J, with 14 bases between the two ends. CDR1 and CDR2 from the germline V gene are SEHNR and FQNEAQ (reference sequence). The CDR3 region is CASSADGLISGNTIYF. For the CDR3, the DNA is TGTGCCAGCAGCGCCGACGGACTCATCTCTGGAAACACCATATATTTT. Full variable domain (missing parts from reference TRBV7-9 and TRBJ1-3): DTGVSQNPRHKITKRGQNVTFRCDPISEHNRLYWYRQTLGQGPEFLTYFQNEAQLEKSRLLSDRFSAERPKGSFSTLEIQRTEQGDSAMYLCASSADGLISGNTIYFGEGSWLTVV.

This clonotype was seen a handful of times. The V call is TRBV29-1, the J call TRBJ2-4; 12 nucleotides align to TRBD1. The CDR3 is 12 residues long. Trimming cost V 8 bases and J 8 bases; bases outside gene matches: 4. CDR1 SQVTM and CDR2 ANQGSEA come from the germline V gene. CDR3 amino acids: CSTGTGGDIQYF. DNA of the CDR3: TGCAGCACCGGGACAGGGGGCGACATTCAGTACTTC. Full variable domain (missing parts from reference TRBV29-1 and TRBJ2-4): SAVISQKPSRDICQRGTSLTIQCQVDSQVTMMFWYRQQPGQSLTLIATANQGSEATYESGFVIDKFPISRPNLTFSTLTVSNMSPEDSSIYLCSTGTGGDIQYFGAGTRLSVL.

This clonotype occurred a few times. The chain carries TRBV5-1 and TRBJ2-2; perhaps D is TRBD1 or TRBD2 (5 bases each). Looked up from germline, CDR1 is SGHRS and CDR2 is YFSETQ. The CDR3 has 11 amino acids. Trimming stripped 6 bases from V and 6 bases from J, with 6 bases between. CDR3 protein: CASMGAGELFF. The CDR3 DNA sequence: TGCGCCAGCATGGGGGCCGGGGAGCTGTTTTTT.

This clonotype has ten or more counts. The V call is TRBV28, the J call TRBJ1-5, with 10 bases that match TRBD1. Germline assignment: CDR1 MDHEN and CDR2 SYDVKM. CDR3 length equals 15 residues. V gave up 5 bases and J gave up 7 bases; unmatched junction bases: 8. The CDR3 loop is CASSEGQGFRQPQHF. Written as DNA, the CDR3 is TGTGCCAGCAGTGAGGGACAGGGGTTCAGGCAGCCCCAGCATTTT.

The V gene is TRBV6-6, the J gene TRBJ2-5; TRBD2 matches at 14 bases. The V segment lost 4 bases and the J segment 5 bases; nucleotides outside the gene matches: 12. The CDR3 runs to 18 residues. Looked up from germline, CDR1 is MNHNY and CDR2 is SVGAGI (reference sequence). The CDR3 DNA reads TGTGCCAGCAGTTTGCGGGCGGGACTAGCGGGAGTGGGGGAGACCCAGTACTTC. Translated, it gives CASSLRAGLAGVGETQYF.

This clonotype has only a few counts. The V and J genes are TRBV2 and TRBJ2-3; D is ambiguous. This CDR3 has 12 amino acids. V gave up 6 bases and J gave up 6 bases, with 10 bases separating them. Germline assignment: CDR1 SNHLY and CDR2 FYNNEI. DNA for the CDR3: TGTGCCAGCAGCCCGAGCCATGATACGCAGTATTTT. It is translated as CASSPSHDTQYF.

This clonotype was recorded many times. The chain joins TRBV5-1 to TRBJ1-1; 8 nucleotides agree with TRBD1. Germline values: CDR1 SGHRS, CDR2 YFSETQ. The CDR3 covers 14 residues. J was trimmed by 4 bases and V by 6 bases; bases with no gene match: 8. CDR3: CASTAGGLSTEAFF. CDR3 nucleotide sequence: TGCGCCAGCACGGCAGGGGGCTTGAGCACTGAAGCTTTCTTT. Filled out from reference TRBV5-1 and TRBJ1-1, the complete variable domain reads KAGVTQTPRYLIKTRGQQVTLSCSPISGHRSVSWYQQTPGQGLQFLFEYFSETQRNKGNFPGRFSGRQFSNSRSEMNVSTLELGDSALYLCASTAGGLSTEAFFGQGTRLTVV.